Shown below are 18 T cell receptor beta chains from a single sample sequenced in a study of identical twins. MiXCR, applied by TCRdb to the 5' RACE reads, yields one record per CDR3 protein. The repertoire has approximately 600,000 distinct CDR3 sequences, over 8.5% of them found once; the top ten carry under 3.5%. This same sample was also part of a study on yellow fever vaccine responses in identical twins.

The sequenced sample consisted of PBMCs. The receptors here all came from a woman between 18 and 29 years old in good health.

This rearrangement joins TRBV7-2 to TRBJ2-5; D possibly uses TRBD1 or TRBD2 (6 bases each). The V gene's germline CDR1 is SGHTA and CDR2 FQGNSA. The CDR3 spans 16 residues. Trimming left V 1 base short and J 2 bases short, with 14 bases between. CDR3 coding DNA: TGTGCCAGCAGCTTAGGAGGGGGGAAGGGGCAAGAGACCCAGTACTTC. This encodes CASSLGGGKGQETQYF.

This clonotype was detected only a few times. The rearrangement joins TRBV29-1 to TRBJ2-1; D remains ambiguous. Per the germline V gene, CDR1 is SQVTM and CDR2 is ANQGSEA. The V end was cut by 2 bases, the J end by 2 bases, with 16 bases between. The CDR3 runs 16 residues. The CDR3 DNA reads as TGCAGCGTTGAATCAGGTGCAGGCGTTGCCTACAATGAGCAGTTCTTC. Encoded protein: CSVESGAGVAYNEQFF.

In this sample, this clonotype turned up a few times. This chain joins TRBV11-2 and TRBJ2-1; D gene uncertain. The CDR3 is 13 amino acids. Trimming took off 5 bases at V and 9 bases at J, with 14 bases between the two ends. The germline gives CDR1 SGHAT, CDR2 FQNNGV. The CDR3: CASSPRLALEQFF. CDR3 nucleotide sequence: TGTGCCAGCAGCCCGAGATTAGCCCTTGAGCAGTTCTTC.

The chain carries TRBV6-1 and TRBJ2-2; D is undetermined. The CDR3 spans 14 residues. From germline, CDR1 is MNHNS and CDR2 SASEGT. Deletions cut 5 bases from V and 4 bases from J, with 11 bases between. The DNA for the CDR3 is TGTGCCAGCAGTCGAACCCGGGCCACCGGGGAGCTGTTTTTT. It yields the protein CASSRTRATGELFF.

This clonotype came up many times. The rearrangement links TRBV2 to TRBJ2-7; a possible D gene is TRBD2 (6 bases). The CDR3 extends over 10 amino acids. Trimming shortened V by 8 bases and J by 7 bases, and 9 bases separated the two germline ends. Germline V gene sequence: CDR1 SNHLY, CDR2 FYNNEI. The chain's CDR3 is CASLAGEQYF. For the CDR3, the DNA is TGTGCCAGCCTGGCGGGGGAGCAGTACTTC.

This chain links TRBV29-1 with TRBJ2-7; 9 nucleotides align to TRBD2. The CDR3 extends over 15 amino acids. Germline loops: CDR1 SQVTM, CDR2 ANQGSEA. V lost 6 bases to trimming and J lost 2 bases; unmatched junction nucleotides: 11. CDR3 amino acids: CSVALETSGPYEQYF. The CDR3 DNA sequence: TGCAGCGTCGCCCTGGAGACTAGCGGACCCTACGAGCAGTACTTC.

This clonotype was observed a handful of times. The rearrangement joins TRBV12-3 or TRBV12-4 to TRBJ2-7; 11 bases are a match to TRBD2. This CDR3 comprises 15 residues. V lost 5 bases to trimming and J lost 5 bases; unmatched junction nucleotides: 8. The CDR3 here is CASSQGTSGFDEQYF. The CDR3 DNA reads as TGTGCCAGCAGTCAAGGGACTAGCGGTTTTGACGAGCAGTACTTC.

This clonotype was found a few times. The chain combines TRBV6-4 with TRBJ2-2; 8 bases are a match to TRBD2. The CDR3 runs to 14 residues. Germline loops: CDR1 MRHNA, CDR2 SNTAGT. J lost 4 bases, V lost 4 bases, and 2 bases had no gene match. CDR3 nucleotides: TGTGCCAGCAGTGGTAGCGGGACCACCGGGGAGCTGTTTTTT. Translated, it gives CASSGSGTTGELFF.

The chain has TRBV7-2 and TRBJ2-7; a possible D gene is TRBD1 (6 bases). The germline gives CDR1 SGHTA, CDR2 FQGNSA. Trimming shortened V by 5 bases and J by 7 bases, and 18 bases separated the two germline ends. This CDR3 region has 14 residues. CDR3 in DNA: TGTGCCAGCAGCGATCTCGGACAGTTCAGGGAGCAGTACTTC. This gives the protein CASSDLGQFREQYF.

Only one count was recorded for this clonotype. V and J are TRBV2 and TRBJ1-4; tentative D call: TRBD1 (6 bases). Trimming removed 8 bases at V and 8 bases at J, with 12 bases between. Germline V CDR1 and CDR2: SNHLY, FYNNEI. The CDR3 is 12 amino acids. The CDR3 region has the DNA TGTGCCAGCCGGGACATAAAGGAAAAACTGTTTTTT. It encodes CASRDIKEKLFF.

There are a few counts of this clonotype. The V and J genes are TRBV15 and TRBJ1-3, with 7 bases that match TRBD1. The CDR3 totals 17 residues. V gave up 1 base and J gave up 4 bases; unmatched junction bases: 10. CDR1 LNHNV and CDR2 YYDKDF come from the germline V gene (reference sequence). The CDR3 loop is CATSRATGSYMGNTIYF. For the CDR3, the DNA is TGTGCCACCAGCAGAGCGACAGGGTCGTATATGGGAAACACCATATATTTT.

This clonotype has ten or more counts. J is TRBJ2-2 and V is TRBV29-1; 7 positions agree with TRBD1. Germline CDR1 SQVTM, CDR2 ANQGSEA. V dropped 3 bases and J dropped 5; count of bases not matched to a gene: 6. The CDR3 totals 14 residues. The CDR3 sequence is CSVEGTARTGELFF. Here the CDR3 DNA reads TGCAGCGTTGAGGGGACAGCAAGGACCGGGGAGCTGTTTTTT.

In DNA form, the CDR3 reads TGCGCCAGCAGCTTAGGAGGGCCGGGGGAGACCCAGTACTTC. Translating gives CASSLGGPGETQYF. V and J are TRBV5-1 and TRBJ2-5, with D possibly being TRBD2 (6 bases). Germline CDR1 and CDR2: SGHRS and YFSETQ. The CDR3 spans 14 residues. V was pared by 2 bases and J by 5 bases, with 13 bases between.

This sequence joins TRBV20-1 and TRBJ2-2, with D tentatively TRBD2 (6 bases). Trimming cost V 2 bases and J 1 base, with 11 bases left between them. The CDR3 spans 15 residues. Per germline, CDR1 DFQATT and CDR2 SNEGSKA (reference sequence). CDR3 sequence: CSARMLEGNTGELFF. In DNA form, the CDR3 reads TGCAGTGCTAGAATGCTGGAGGGGAACACCGGGGAGCTGTTTTTT.

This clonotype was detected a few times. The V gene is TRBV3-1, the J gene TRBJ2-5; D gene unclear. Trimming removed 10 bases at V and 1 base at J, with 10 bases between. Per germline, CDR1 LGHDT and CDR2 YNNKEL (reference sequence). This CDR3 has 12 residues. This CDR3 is CATLTGQETQYF. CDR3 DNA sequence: TGTGCCACCCTGACCGGCCAAGAGACCCAGTACTTC.

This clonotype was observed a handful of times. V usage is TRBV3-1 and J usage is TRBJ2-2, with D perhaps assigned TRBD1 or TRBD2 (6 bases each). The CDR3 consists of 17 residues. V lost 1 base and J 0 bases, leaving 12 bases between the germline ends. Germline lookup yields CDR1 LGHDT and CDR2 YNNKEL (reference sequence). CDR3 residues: CASSQVGGYTNTGELFF. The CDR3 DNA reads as TGTGCCAGCAGCCAAGTAGGGGGGTATACGAACACCGGGGAGCTGTTTTTT. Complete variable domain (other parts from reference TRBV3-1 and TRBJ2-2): DTAVSQTPKYLVTQMGNDKSIKCEQNLGHDTMYWYKQDSKKFLKIMFSYNNKELIINETVPNRFSPKSPDKAHLNLHINSLELGDSAVYFCASSQVGGYTNTGELFFGEGSRLTVL.

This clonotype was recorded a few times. The CDR3 coding sequence is TGTGCCAGCAGTTTAATTGCGGGGAACACCGGGGAGCTGTTTTTT. This sequence encodes CASSLIAGNTGELFF. V gene TRBV27 combines with J gene TRBJ2-2; D possibly corresponds to TRBD2 (5 bases). Trimming cost V 2 bases and J 1 base, with 8 bases left between them. From germline, CDR1 is MNHEY and CDR2 SMNVEV (reference sequence). This CDR3 spans 15 amino acids.

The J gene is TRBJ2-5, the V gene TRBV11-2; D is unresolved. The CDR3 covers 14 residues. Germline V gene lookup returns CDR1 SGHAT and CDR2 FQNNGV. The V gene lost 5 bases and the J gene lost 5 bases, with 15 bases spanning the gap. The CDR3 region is CASSDKGFAETQYF. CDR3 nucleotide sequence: TGTGCCAGCAGCGATAAGGGTTTTGCGGAGACCCAGTACTTC.